Given below is one T cell receptor beta chain in context. The sample is drawn from a study of human T cells and chemical hapten exposure. It was the library that attached unique molecular identifiers to individual cDNA molecules. In TCRdb, the RACE reads were re-called with MiXCR into one record per CDR3 protein. The data hold around 99,000 distinct CDR3 sequences, with 11% observed a single time. This CDR3 has 14 residues. The germline V and J ends were trimmed by 0 bases and 2 bases, with 7 bases remaining between them. Germline CDR1 and CDR2: SGHVS and FNYEAQ. The time point here: patch test 2, 6 weeks after DPC sensitization. Treatment specified: therapeutic diphenylcyclopropenone sensitization with weekly scalp DPC.

The TCR comes from a man in his forties with alopecia areata. Some clones in this sample may be carry-over from other donors' samples. The chain has TRBV7-6 and TRBJ2-5; D remains ambiguous. Sequences were derived from whole blood, sampled in connection with sensitization to the hapten diphenylcyclopropenone (DPC). The CDR3 sequence: CASSLAVGQETQYF. As DNA, the CDR3 is TGTGCCAGCAGCTTAGCTGTGGGACAAGAGACCCAGTACTTC. The complete variable domain, with remaining parts taken from reference TRBV7-6 and TRBJ2-5, reads GAGVSQSPRYKVTKRGQDVALRCDPISGHVSLYWYRQALGQGPEFLTYFNYEAQQDKSGLPNDRFSAERPEGSISTLTIQRTEQRDSAMYRCASSLAVGQETQYFGPGTRLLVL.